A selection of T cell receptor beta chains follows, all from one sample in a study of blood T cell repertoires in COVID-19. Assay used: immunoSEQ multiplex PCR; TCRdb lists only in-frame clones, some missing. Of 70,000 or so clones in the sample, roughly 91% were seen once. The sequenced material came from peripheral blood. These receptors originate from a man aged 60 to 69 with acute or convalescent COVID-19. CDR3s include the opening cysteine and the closing phenylalanine or tryptophan. The order of the fields is D gene, V gene, clone size, J gene, CDR3 DNA, CDR3 protein. D genes are given only for firm matches. Only part of the rows carry a size: once, few, many, or a class if the clone is expanded.

.	TRBV6-1	few	TRBJ1-2	TGTGCCAGCAGTGAAGGTCGCAGGCTCCCCTATGGCTACACCTTC	CASSEGRRLPYGYTF
.	TRBV7-9	.	TRBJ2-7	TGTGCCAGCAGCTTTCTCCAGGGAGAGCAGTACTTC	CASSFLQGEQYF
TRBD1	TRBV29-1	.	TRBJ1-2	TGCAGCGTTGTCCCGGGACAGGGGGATGGCTACACCTTC	CSVVPGQGDGYTF
.	TRBV27	.	TRBJ1-2	TGTGCCAGCAGTTTCTCTGCGGCTCATAACTATGGCTACACCTTC	CASSFSAAHNYGYTF
.	TRBV11-2	.	TRBJ2-2	TGTGCCAGCAGCTTAGGTGTGTCAAGGTCGGGGAACGGGGAGCTGTTTTTT	CASSLGVSRSGNGELFF
.	TRBV19	once	TRBJ2-2	TGTGCCAGTAGTCTCAGGAGGGGGAACACCGGGGAGCTGTTTTTT	CASSLRRGNTGELFF
TRBD1	TRBV5-4	.	TRBJ1-2	TGTGCCAGCAGCTCGGGGACAGAGATGTTCGGCTACACCTTC	CASSSGTEMFGYTF
TRBD1	TRBV9	.	TRBJ1-2	TGTGCCAGCAGCGTTTCAAACAGGGGATCGGCCTATGGCTACACCTTC	CASSVSNRGSAYGYTF
.	TRBV7-9	.	TRBJ2-7	TGTGCCAGCAGCTTAGGGCAGAACTACGAGCAGTACTTC	CASSLGQNYEQYF
TRBD2	TRBV5-1	.	TRBJ2-5	TGCGCCAGCAGCGCGGGACTAGCGGGGGGACAAGAGACCCAGTACTTC	CASSAGLAGGQETQYF
.	TRBV24-1	.	TRBJ1-3	TGTGCCACCAGTAACTACTGCATAGACAGGTCTGGAAACACCATATATTTT	CATSNYCIDRSGNTIYF
.	TRBV30	.	TRBJ2-1	TGTGCCTGGATAAAAGCGGCATACAATGAGCAGTTCTTC	CAWIKAAYNEQFF
TRBD2	TRBV19	once	TRBJ2-7	TGTGCCAGTAGTATGTCTAGCGGGACTGGCGAGCAGTACTTC	CASSMSSGTGEQYF
TRBD2	TRBV15	.	TRBJ2-2	TGTGCCACCAGCAGAGGTCTAGCGGGGGGCACCGGGGAGCTGTTTTTT	CATSRGLAGGTGELFF
.	TRBV5-1	.	TRBJ2-2	TGCGCCAGCGGACTTCTACAGGGTGGCACCGGGGAGCTGTTTTTT	CASGLLQGGTGELFF